These T cell receptor beta chains were read from a single sample in a study of T cell changes during pregnancy in multiple sclerosis. Clones were read by immunoSEQ multiplex PCR, and TCRdb kept only the in-frame ones, dropping some. The sample comprises tens of thousands of clones, 80% to 90% of which are singletons, and 0.8% to 0.9% rests with the top ten. The sequencing used peripheral blood, collected in the first trimester of pregnancy. The receptors stem from a female donor in good health, enrolled as a control in a pregnancy study. Both conserved end residues are part of each CDR3. A D gene is named only where the DNA matches it firmly. Clone size is given for some rows only: seen once, a few or many times, or a class if the clone is expanded.

clone size | D gene | J gene | V gene | CDR3 protein | CDR3 DNA
- | - | TRBJ1-5 | TRBV29-1 | CSVSVGGSNQPQHF | TGCAGCGTTTCGGTGGGGGGTTCCAATCAGCCCCAGCATTTT
- | - | TRBJ1-4 | TRBV15 | CATSREAGGGNEKLFF | TGTGCCACCAGCAGAGAAGCGGGAGGGGGTAATGAAAAACTGTTTTTT
- | - | TRBJ1-1 | TRBV13 | CASSFTGMGGTEAFF | TGTGCCAGCAGCTTTACTGGAATGGGGGGCACTGAAGCTTTCTTT
few | - | TRBJ1-2 | TRBV7-8 | CASSLQGSYGYTF | TGTGCCAGCAGCTTACAGGGGAGCTATGGCTACACCTTC
- | - | TRBJ1-1 | TRBV28 | CASSLFLGEGTEAFF | TGTGCCAGCAGTTTATTCCTGGGCGAGGGCACTGAAGCTTTCTTT
- | TRBD1 | TRBJ1-5 | TRBV19 | CASSIGQGAKQPQHF | TGTGCCAGTAGTATAGGTCAGGGGGCAAAACAGCCCCAGCATTTT
- | TRBD1 | TRBJ1-6 | TRBV30 | CAWGGQSSYNSPLHF | TGTGCCTGGGGGGGACAGAGCTCCTATAATTCACCCCTCCACTTT
- | TRBD1 | TRBJ2-5 | TRBV7-6 | CASSYRGEGETQYF | TGTGCCAGCAGCTACAGGGGAGAGGGAGAGACCCAGTACTTC
- | TRBD2 | TRBJ2-2 | TRBV5-6 | CASSLPAGEVTGELFF | TGTGCCAGCAGCTTACCCGCGGGGGAAGTCACCGGGGAGCTGTTTTTT
- | TRBD2 | TRBJ2-7 | TRBV30 | CAWSSGRAYEQYF | TGTGCCTGGAGTTCAGGGAGGGCCTACGAGCAGTACTTC
- | TRBD2 | TRBJ2-7 | TRBV7-3 | CASSRILAGVNEQYF | TGTGCCAGCAGCCGCATACTAGCGGGGGTAAACGAGCAGTACTTC
- | - | TRBJ2-7 | TRBV7-2 | CASSLGRGQSSYEQYF | TGTGCCAGCAGCTTAGGGCGGGGCCAGAGCTCCTACGAGCAGTACTTC
- | - | TRBJ2-2 | TRBV11-2 | CASSLGLGASGELFF | TGTGCCAGCAGCTTAGGGCTGGGGGCTTCCGGGGAGCTGTTTTTT
- | - | TRBJ1-5 | TRBV7-9 | CASSPMDGPGGNQPQHF | TGTGCCAGCAGCCCAATGGATGGCCCAGGGGGCAATCAGCCCCAGCATTTT
- | TRBD1 | TRBJ2-3 | TRBV5-8 | CASSWGQGSTDTQYF | TGTGCCAGCAGCTGGGGACAGGGCAGCACAGATACGCAGTATTTT
- | - | TRBJ1-2 | TRBV29-1 | CSVQEGAGYTF | TGCAGCGTCCAGGAGGGTGCTGGCTACACCTTC
- | TRBD2 | TRBJ2-5 | TRBV7-3 | CASSLTSGGGETQYF | TGTGCCAGCAGCTTAACTAGCGGGGGAGGAGAGACCCAGTACTTC
- | TRBD1 | TRBJ1-3 | TRBV9 | CASSAGTDKRENTIYF | TGTGCCAGCAGCGCCGGGACAGATAAGAGGGAAAACACCATATATTTT
once | TRBD1 | TRBJ1-1 | TRBV6-1 | CASSEGQGASEAFF | TGTGCCAGCAGTGAAGGACAGGGCGCCTCTGAAGCTTTCTTT
- | TRBD2 | TRBJ2-1 | TRBV7-3 | CASSPGLAGGEQFF | TGTGCCAGCAGCCCGGGACTAGCGGGGGGTGAGCAGTTCTTC
- | - | TRBJ2-7 | TRBV19 | CASSPSRDMYEQYF | TGTGCCAGTAGTCCGTCCCGGGACATGTACGAGCAGTACTTC
- | TRBD1 | TRBJ1-2 | TRBV2 | CASSVRDRDYGYTF | TGTGCCAGCAGTGTCAGGGACAGGGATTATGGCTACACCTTC
- | TRBD1 | TRBJ2-2 | TRBV7-2 | CASSLAPSGGGGTGELFF | TGTGCCAGCAGCTTAGCCCCCTCAGGGGGCGGAGGCACCGGGGAGCTGTTTTTT
- | TRBD2 | TRBJ2-3 | TRBV29-1 | CSVEYGPGGRATDTQYF | TGCAGCGTTGAATATGGTCCGGGGGGGCGAGCCACAGATACGCAGTATTTT
- | TRBD2 | TRBJ2-2 | TRBV6-5 | CASTILAVDTGELFF | TGTGCCAGCACTATCCTAGCGGTCGACACCGGGGAGCTGTTTTTT
- | TRBD1 | TRBJ1-1 | TRBV7-8 | CASSPSGQRAFF | TGTGCCAGCAGCCCATCGGGACAGCGAGCTTTCTTT
once | - | TRBJ2-1 | TRBV11-3 | CASTHRASPKGLEQFF | TGTGCCAGCACCCATAGGGCTTCGCCTAAGGGGCTCGAGCAGTTCTTC
- | TRBD1 | TRBJ2-7 | TRBV19 | CASSLRDRDGYEQYF | TGTGCCAGTAGTCTCCGGGACAGGGATGGGTACGAGCAGTACTTC
- | - | TRBJ2-3 | TRBV13 | CASSLEGGENADTQYF | TGTGCCAGCAGCCTAGAAGGGGGGGAGAATGCAGATACGCAGTATTTT
few | - | TRBJ1-2 | TRBV11-3 | CASSLGGNYGYTF | TGTGCCAGCAGCTTAGGCGGTAACTATGGCTACACCTTC
few | - | TRBJ1-1 | TRBV25-1 | CASRQTGGAEAFF | TGTGCCAGCAGACAGACAGGAGGCGCTGAAGCTTTCTTT
- | - | TRBJ1-6 | TRBV19 | CASSIEVGVRRSPLHF | TGTGCCAGTAGTATAGAGGTCGGGGTAAGGCGGTCACCCCTCCACTTT
- | - | TRBJ1-1 | TRBV4-3 | CASSQNLGEGLAFF | TGCGCCAGCAGCCAGAACCTAGGGGAAGGGCTGGCTTTCTTT
- | - | TRBJ1-1 | TRBV4-3 | CASSQDFVNTEAFF | TGCGCCAGCAGCCAAGATTTCGTGAACACTGAAGCTTTCTTT
- | - | TRBJ1-1 | TRBV5-1 | CASSLVRGEGTEAFF | TGCGCCAGCAGCTTGGTAAGGGGGGAGGGTACTGAAGCTTTCTTT
- | - | TRBJ2-7 | TRBV27 | CASSFMGGSYEQYF | TGTGCCAGCAGTTTTATGGGGGGCTCCTACGAGCAGTACTTC
- | - | TRBJ1-2 | TRBV7-3 | CASSSIVGDGYTF | TGTGCCAGCAGCTCCATAGTGGGAGATGGCTACACCTTC
- | - | TRBJ1-1 | TRBV14 | CASSQGKLTEAFF | TGTGCCAGCAGCCAAGGAAAGCTGACTGAAGCTTTCTTT
- | - | TRBJ1-1 | TRBV5-8 | CASSTQANTEAFF | TGTGCCAGCAGCACCCAGGCCAACACTGAAGCTTTCTTT
- | TRBD1 | TRBJ1-2 | TRBV5-6 | CASSFISRTGGDYGYTF | TGTGCCAGCAGCTTCATTTCCCGGACAGGGGGCGACTATGGCTACACCTTC
- | TRBD1 | TRBJ2-7 | TRBV27 | CASSSHTSPGGFYEQYF | TGTGCCAGCAGTTCCCACACCTCCCCAGGGGGCTTCTACGAGCAGTACTTC
- | - | TRBJ1-2 | TRBV10-2 | CASSEGQGGYGYTF | TGCGCCAGCAGTGAGGGGCAGGGTGGCTATGGCTACACCTTC
- | - | TRBJ1-2 | TRBV19 | CASSIDTSYGYTF | TGTGCCAGTAGTATTGACACCTCGTATGGCTACACCTTC
- | - | TRBJ2-6 | TRBV4-3 | CASSQGEVSGANVLTF | TGCGCCAGCAGCCAGGGGGAGGTCTCTGGGGCCAACGTCCTGACTTTC